The text below deals with one T cell receptor beta chain. V was pared by 3 bases and J by 0 bases, with 4 bases of the junction left unmatched. The CDR3 has 15 residues. CDR1 SGHVS and CDR2 FQNEAQ come from the germline V gene. This table comes from immunoSEQ multiplex PCR, and its TCRdb copy is limited to in-frame clones, with some not included. Of some 100,000 clones listed, roughly 89% are singletons. This record belongs to a study of OX40 agonist ivuxolimab in advanced cancers. Source: CD4+ or CD8+ T cells sorted from blood, taken in a trial of the OX40 agonist ivuxolimab. The receptor was isolated from an adult with an advanced solid tumor such as melanoma, head and neck, liver or kidney cancer. The chain has TRBV7-8 and TRBJ2-7, with 8 bases that match TRBD1. The chain's CDR3 is CASSFGQGYSYEQYF. CDR3 bases: TGTGCCAGCAGCTTCGGACAGGGCTACTCCTACGAGCAGTACTTC.